The source of this T cell receptor beta chain is a study of cytomegalovirus exposure and HLA in healthy donors. Study details: The early release's HLA-typed donors yielded roughly 85 million unique TCRs. Study observations and caveats: A previous analysis found most TCR beta V segments productive roughly 90% or roughly 30% of the time.

Turning to this clone: No antigen is known for it.

The V and J ends lost 2 bases and 8 bases respectively, with 18 bases between them. The germline V gene has CDR1 SGHTA and CDR2 FQGTGA. This CDR3 has 16 residues. Vbeta (60) and Jbeta (13) primers were used in the PCR. Source study methods: As a later analysis found, there were 70 million to 100 million unique TCR beta chains, of which some 9.9 million were shared. Clones were sequenced by immunoSEQ multiplex PCR, and TCRdb holds only the in-frame ones, with some missing. V, J and clone size are taken as reported in that table, and D and trimming were inferred from the DNA itself. Altogether about 190,000 clones are present, about 80% being singletons, with the ten largest covering roughly 3.1%.

The sequencing sample was made of PBMCs. The chain couples TRBV7-3 to TRBJ2-2; maybe TRBD1 (5 bases). This TCR derives from a man aged 35 to 55 in good health and CMV-seropositive. Here the CDR3 DNA reads TGTGCCAGCAGCTTAGTCTGGTTAGGGGCGTATGGGGAGCTGTTTTTT. Translation gives CASSLVWLGAYGELFF.